This record concerns one T cell receptor (beta chain) sequence. The sample originates from a study of T cells in tuberculosis. The repertoire was sequenced with immunoSEQ multiplex PCR; TCRdb's copy has only in-frame clones and lacks some. The table records 80,000 to 90,000 clones, roughly 88% of them present only once. Germline trimming cut 1 base from V and 10 bases from J; bases unmatched to any gene: 11. Per the germline V gene, CDR1 is SGHTA and CDR2 is FQGNSA. The CDR3 covers 16 residues. Thawed, overnight-rested PBMC were stained with GMM-loaded CD1B tetramer, viability dye and anti-CD3, then sorted. CD1B tetramers were loaded with Rhodococcus equi-derived C32 glucose monomycolate.

The rearrangement uses TRBV7-2 and TRBJ2-1, with 9 bases identical to TRBD2. What was sequenced was CD1b-GMM tetramer-negative cells sorted from PBMCs. The receptor comes from an adult woman with latent tuberculosis. The CDR3 DNA follows: TGTGCCAGCAGCTTAGGAGCTAGCGGGGCCACTCGGGAGCAGTTCTTC. Its translation: CASSLGASGATREQFF.